This T cell receptor beta chain was recovered during a study of spatial heterogeneity in lung cancer. TCRdb itself ran the 5' RACE reads through MiXCR, one entry per CDR3 protein. The data show more than 20,000 distinct CDR3 sequences, about 4.6% seen once. The germline V gene has CDR1 SGHTA and CDR2 FQGNSA. The CDR3 loop spans 16 amino acids. V was pared by 5 bases and J by 0 bases, with 15 bases between. The time point here: sample taken at primary tumor resection. This clonotype was detected many times. The chain combines TRBV7-2 with TRBJ2-3; a possible D gene is TRBD1 (6 bases). The material sequenced was PBMCs, taken at surgery. This clonotype was obtained from a male donor with early-stage non-small cell lung cancer. CDR3 sequence (DNA): TGTGCCAGCAGCAGGATCAGGGGTGCGAGCACAGATACGCAGTATTTT. It specifies CASSRIRGASTDTQYF.